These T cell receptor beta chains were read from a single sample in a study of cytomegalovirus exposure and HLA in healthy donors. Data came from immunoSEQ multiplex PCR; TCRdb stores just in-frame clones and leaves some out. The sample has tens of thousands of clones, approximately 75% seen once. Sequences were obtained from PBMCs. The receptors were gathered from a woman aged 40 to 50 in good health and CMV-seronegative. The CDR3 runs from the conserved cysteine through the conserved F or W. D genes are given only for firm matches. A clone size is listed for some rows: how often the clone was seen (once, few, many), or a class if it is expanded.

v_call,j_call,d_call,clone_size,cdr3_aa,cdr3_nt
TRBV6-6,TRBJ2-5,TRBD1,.,CASSYPSTGAETQYF,TGTGCCAGCAGTTACCCATCGACAGGGGCAGAGACCCAGTACTTC
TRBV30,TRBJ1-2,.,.,CAWSSTGITIYGYTF,TGTGCCTGGTCCTCTACAGGGATCACTATCTATGGCTACACCTTC
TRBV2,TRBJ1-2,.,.,CASSWTANYGYTF,TGTGCCAGCAGTTGGACTGCGAACTATGGCTACACCTTC
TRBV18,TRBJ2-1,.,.,CASSPPGLSTGVYNEQFF,TGTGCCAGCTCACCCCCCGGCCTAAGTACGGGGGTTTACAATGAGCAGTTCTTC
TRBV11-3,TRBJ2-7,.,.,CASSAGQSYEQYF,TGTGCCAGCAGCGCAGGACAGTCCTACGAGCAGTACTTC
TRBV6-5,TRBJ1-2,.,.,CASTPGQTGNYGYTF,TGTGCCAGCACCCCAGGACAGACCGGCAACTATGGCTACACCTTC
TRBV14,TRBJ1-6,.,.,CASRRAAGALHF,TGTGCCAGCAGAAGGGCGGCGGGCGCCCTCCACTTT
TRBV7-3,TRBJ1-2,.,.,CASSLGGAEGYTF,TGTGCCAGCAGCCTGGGAGGGGCGGAGGGCTACACCTTC
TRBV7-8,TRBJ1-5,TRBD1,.,CASSWDRLGNQPQHF,TGTGCCAGCAGTTGGGACAGGCTGGGAAATCAGCCCCAGCATTTT
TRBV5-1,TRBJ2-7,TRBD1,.,CASSHGQGTYEQYF,TGCGCCAGCAGCCATGGACAGGGCACCTACGAGCAGTACTTC
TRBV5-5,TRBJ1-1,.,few,CASSPFTREAFF,TGTGCCAGCAGCCCATTTACTCGCGAAGCTTTCTTT
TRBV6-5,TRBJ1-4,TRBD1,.,CASRTGRGTNEKLFF,TGTGCCAGCAGGACAGGGAGAGGCACTAATGAAAAACTGTTTTTT
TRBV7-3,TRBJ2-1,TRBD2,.,CASSPVGGYRDEQFF,TGTGCCAGCAGCCCAGTCGGGGGGTATAGGGATGAGCAGTTCTTC
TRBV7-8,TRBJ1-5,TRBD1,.,CASSLQGARQPQHF,TGTGCCAGCAGCCTACAGGGGGCGAGACAGCCCCAGCATTTT
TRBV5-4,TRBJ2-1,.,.,CASTPGRNSDNEQFF,TGTGCCAGCACCCCGGGCCGAAATAGCGACAATGAGCAGTTCTTC
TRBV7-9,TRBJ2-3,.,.,CASIWGRGTDTQYF,TGTGCCAGCATATGGGGGCGCGGCACAGATACGCAGTATTTT
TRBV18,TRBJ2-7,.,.,CASSPPSSRPYEQYF,TGTGCCAGCTCACCACCTTCTTCCAGGCCCTACGAGCAGTACTTC
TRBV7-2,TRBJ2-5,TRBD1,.,CASSLGRGTEQETQYF,TGTGCCAGCAGCTTAGGAAGGGGGACAGAACAAGAGACCCAGTACTTC
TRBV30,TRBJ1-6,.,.,CAWSVIRTGNRGSPLNF,TGTGCCTGGAGTGTAATCCGGACGGGGAACCGCGGTTCACCCCTCAACTTT
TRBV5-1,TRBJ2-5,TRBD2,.,CASQLTGTRGETQYF,TGCGCCAGCCAGCTGACCGGGACTAGGGGGGAGACCCAGTACTTC
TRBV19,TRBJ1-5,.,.,CASSIQRGQPQHF,TGTGCCAGTAGTATTCAGCGGGGTCAGCCCCAGCATTTT
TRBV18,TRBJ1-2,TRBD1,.,CASSPDRGYGYTF,TGTGCCAGCTCACCCGACAGGGGGTATGGCTACACCTTC
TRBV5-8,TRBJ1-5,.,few,CASSRDTYQPQHF,TGTGCCAGCAGCCGGGACACATATCAGCCCCAGCATTTT
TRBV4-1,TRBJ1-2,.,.,CASSHLWAANYGYTF,TGCGCCAGCAGCCACCTATGGGCCGCAAACTATGGCTACACCTTC
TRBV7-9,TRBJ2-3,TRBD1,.,CASSLGGDRVDTQYF,TGTGCCAGCAGCCTGGGGGGGGACAGGGTGGATACGCAGTATTTT
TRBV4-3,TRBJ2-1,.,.,CASSQATGNEQFF,TGCGCCAGCAGCCAAGCTACCGGCAATGAGCAGTTCTTC
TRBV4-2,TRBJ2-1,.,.,CASSQVTDRDYNEQFF,TGTGCCAGCAGCCAAGTCACGGACAGAGATTACAATGAGCAGTTCTTC
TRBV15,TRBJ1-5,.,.,CATSRDSKTLLTGIPAPQHF,TGTGCCACCAGCAGAGATTCTAAGACCCTCCTTACAGGGATCCCTGCGCCCCAGCATTTT
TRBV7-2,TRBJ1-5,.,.,CASSPRGDQPQHF,TGTGCCAGCAGCCCCCGAGGAGATCAGCCCCAGCATTTT
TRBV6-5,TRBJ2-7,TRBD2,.,CASTRGGQYEQYF,TGTGCCAGCACCCGGGGGGGCCAGTACGAGCAGTACTTC
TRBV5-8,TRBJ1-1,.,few,CASSQERSANTEAFF,TGCGCCAGCAGCCAAGAGCGATCGGCTAACACTGAAGCTTTCTTT
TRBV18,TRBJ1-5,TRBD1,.,CASSPPGGDQPQHF,TGTGCCAGCTCACCCCCAGGGGGAGATCAGCCCCAGCATTTT
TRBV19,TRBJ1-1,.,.,CASSIGKAGRSTEAFF,TGTGCCAGTAGTATAGGGAAGGCAGGGAGGAGCACTGAAGCTTTCTTT
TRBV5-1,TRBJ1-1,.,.,CASSLAGYRMNTEAFF,TGCGCCAGCAGCTTGGCCGGGTATCGGATGAACACTGAAGCTTTCTTT
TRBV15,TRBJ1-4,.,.,CATSGQWGAGEKLFF,TGTGCCACCAGCGGTCAGTGGGGTGCGGGTGAAAAACTGTTTTTT
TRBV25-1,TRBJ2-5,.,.,CASRNGQKSGETQYF,TGTGCCAGCAGGAATGGACAGAAGAGTGGGGAGACCCAGTACTTC
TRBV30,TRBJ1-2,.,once,CAWGGSGTRHPDGYTF,TGTGCCTGGGGGGGCTCCGGGACACGGCACCCGGACGGCTACACCTTC
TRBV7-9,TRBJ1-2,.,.,CASSFEGIYGYTF,TGTGCCAGCAGCTTCGAGGGTATCTATGGCTACACCTTC
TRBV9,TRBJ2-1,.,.,CASSVDGGRWNEQFF,TGTGCCAGCAGCGTAGACGGGGGGCGTTGGAATGAGCAGTTCTTC
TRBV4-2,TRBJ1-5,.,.,CASSQDVNNQPQHF,TGTGCCAGCAGCCAAGATGTAAACAATCAGCCCCAGCATTTT
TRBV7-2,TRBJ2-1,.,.,CASSFRANEQFF,TGTGCCAGCAGCTTCAGGGCAAATGAGCAGTTCTTC
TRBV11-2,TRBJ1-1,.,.,CASSPEGVGAEAFF,TGTGCCAGCAGCCCCGAGGGGGTGGGGGCTGAAGCTTTCTTT
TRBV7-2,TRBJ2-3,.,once,CASSSQGKDTQYF,TGTGCCAGCAGCTCACAGGGAAAAGATACGCAGTATTTT
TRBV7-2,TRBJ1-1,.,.,CASSQGFRTEAFF,TGTGCCAGCAGCCAGGGGTTTAGGACTGAAGCTTTCTTT
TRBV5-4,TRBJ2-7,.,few,CASSLAGRGAYEQYF,TGTGCCAGCAGCTTGGCGGGGCGGGGCGCCTACGAGCAGTACTTC
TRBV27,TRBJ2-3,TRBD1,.,CASSLRQGTQYF,TGTGCCAGCAGTTTAAGACAGGGGACGCAGTATTTT
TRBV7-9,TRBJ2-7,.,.,CASSLKGGTRRSYEQYF,TGTGCCAGCAGCTTAAAAGGGGGAACTAGGAGATCCTACGAGCAGTACTTC
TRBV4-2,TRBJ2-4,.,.,CASSQDYLAKNIQYF,TGTGCCAGCAGCCAAGATTATTTAGCCAAAAACATTCAGTACTTC